A selection of T cell receptor beta chains follows, all from one sample in a study of T cell responses to AZD1222 COVID-19 vaccine. Sequencing was performed with immunoSEQ multiplex PCR; in TCRdb, only in-frame clones are kept and a portion is missing. The sample lists about 130,000 clones; around nine tenths were seen once. Sequencing was performed on peripheral blood, taken on day 0 of AZD1222 vaccination. All receptors come from an adult in good health. Both conserved end residues are part of each CDR3. The order of the fields is J gene, V gene, CDR3 protein.

J: TRBJ1-6
V: TRBV9
CDR3: CASSVEGSNSPLHF

J: TRBJ2-3
V: TRBV5-1
CDR3: CASSLVDQTDTQYF

J: TRBJ1-1
V: TRBV11-2
CDR3: CASSPRGRYEAFF

J: TRBJ2-1
V: TRBV15
CDR3: CATSSNSLGQGGRNEQFF

J: TRBJ2-1
V: TRBV7-9
CDR3: CASPAGVNYNEQFF

J: TRBJ2-5
V: TRBV5-1
CDR3: CASSGGTGLQETQYF

J: TRBJ2-7
V: TRBV27
CDR3: CASSLLGEGEQYF

J: TRBJ2-5
V: TRBV7-2
CDR3: CASSFRTGGQETQYF

J: TRBJ2-3
V: TRBV27
CDR3: CASSFSGQGRDTQYF

J: TRBJ2-5
V: TRBV12-3/TRBV12-4
CDR3: CASSWTGEETQYF

J: TRBJ2-7
V: TRBV27
CDR3: CASSIDRGAYEQYF

J: TRBJ2-1
V: TRBV5-4
CDR3: CASGLGGAGQNEQFF

J: TRBJ2-4
V: TRBV29-1
CDR3: CSVLAKNIQYF

J: TRBJ2-3
V: TRBV25-1
CDR3: CARLQGIWPHIDTQYF

J: TRBJ1-1
V: TRBV6-1
CDR3: CASSERRQDEAFF

J: TRBJ1-3
V: TRBV18
CDR3: CASSPPDRNTIYF

J: TRBJ1-1
V: TRBV2
CDR3: CASSRLGEGFGSTEAFF

J: TRBJ1-5
V: TRBV7-8
CDR3: CASSARTALNQPQHF

J: TRBJ2-6
V: TRBV5-1
CDR3: CASSFTGTQGANVLTF

J: TRBJ2-3
V: TRBV6-5
CDR3: CASIQGKTAQYF

J: TRBJ1-2
V: TRBV4-1
CDR3: CASSQDPAGNYGYTF

J: TRBJ1-6
V: TRBV7-8
CDR3: CASSSTGNSPLHF

J: TRBJ2-7
V: TRBV6-5
CDR3: CASSYSGLGLNEQYF

J: TRBJ1-2
V: TRBV7-2
CDR3: CASSLRDQNYGYTF

J: TRBJ1-4
V: TRBV2
CDR3: CASTRIQANEKLFF

J: TRBJ2-1
V: TRBV4-3
CDR3: CASSQGAAGDPEQFF

J: TRBJ1-2
V: TRBV9
CDR3: CASSVAPAGEHPYGYTF

J: TRBJ1-3
V: TRBV9
CDR3: CASSAGLSFSGNTIYF

J: TRBJ1-4
V: TRBV6-4
CDR3: CASAEGQGLEKLFF

J: TRBJ1-5
V: TRBV27
CDR3: CASSFQGDNQPQHF

J: TRBJ2-1
V: TRBV6-1
CDR3: CASSESTGYNEQFF

J: TRBJ1-2
V: TRBV28
CDR3: CASSVPGNLDNYGYTF

J: TRBJ1-1
V: TRBV4-3
CDR3: CASSQVRNTEAFF

J: TRBJ2-1
V: TRBV7-6
CDR3: CASSPFPLAGGRVDSYNEQFF

J: TRBJ2-5
V: TRBV18
CDR3: CASSSRTEETQYF

J: TRBJ1-6
V: TRBV7-9
CDR3: CASSSGVSPLHF